The 20 T cell receptor beta chains below all came from one sample that was sequenced in a study of blood T cell repertoires in COVID-19. Repertoires were generated with immunoSEQ multiplex PCR, while TCRdb's copy carries only in-frame clones and drops some. The profile covers 25,000 to 30,000 clones, with nearly 80% appearing a single time and 45% to 50% taken by the ten largest. Specimen: peripheral blood. These receptors came from a woman in her seventies with acute or convalescent COVID-19.

This sequence joins TRBV7-3 and TRBJ1-1; TRBD1 aligns across 8 bases. V trimming: 2 bases; J trimming: 1 base; junction bases outside the gene matches: 6. Germline V gene lookup returns CDR1 SGHTA and CDR2 FQGTGA. There are 16 residues in the CDR3. This CDR3 reads CASSLLPDRGNTEAFF. The CDR3 coding sequence is TGTGCCAGCAGCTTATTGCCCGACAGGGGGAACACTGAAGCTTTCTTT.

The chain's CDR3 is CASSPTRSGGQETQYF. The CDR3 DNA reads as TGTGCCAGCAGCCCGACCCGGAGCGGGGGGCAAGAGACCCAGTACTTC. The V call is TRBV7-2, the J call TRBJ2-5; 9 bases map to TRBD2. V gave up 5 bases and J gave up 2 bases; unmatched junction bases: 9. The CDR3 spans 16 residues. CDR1 is SGHTA, CDR2 FQGNSA, per germline. The full variable domain, with the rest looked up from reference TRBV7-2 and TRBJ2-5, is GAGVSQSPSNKVTEKGKDVELRCDPISGHTALYWYRQSLGQGLEFLIYFQGNSAPDKSGLPSDRFSAERTGGSVSTLTIQRTQQEDSAVYLCASSPTRSGGQETQYFGPGTRLLVL.

This clone was seen more than once but under ten times. The rearrangement joins TRBV5-6 to TRBJ1-6; 8 nucleotides line up with TRBD1. Germline assignment: CDR1 SGHDT and CDR2 YYEEEE. CDR3 length: 14 residues. J was trimmed by 9 bases and V by 4 bases; bases with no gene match: 6. The CDR3 reads CASSRGQVGSPLHF. DNA of the CDR3: TGTGCCAGCAGCCGGGGACAGGTGGGTTCACCCCTCCACTTT.

This sequence joins TRBV6-5 and TRBJ1-1; a possible D gene is TRBD1 (6 bases). V shed 4 bases and J shed 8 bases, with 14 bases lying between them. The CDR3 has 13 amino acids. Germline values: CDR1 MNHEY, CDR2 SVGAGI. CDR3 bases: TGTGCCAGCAGTTCAAACGGGGGGACAGAAGCTTTCTTT. Its translation: CASSSNGGTEAFF.

The chain links TRBV27 to TRBJ2-1; D may be TRBD2 (6 bases). The CDR3 spans 18 residues. Germline CDR1 is MNHEY and CDR2 is SMNVEV (reference sequence). Deletions cut 1 base from V and 5 bases from J, with 21 bases between. The DNA of the CDR3 is TGTGCCAGCAGTTTATTAGGTTTCGGGGAAGCGGGTAACAATGAGCAGTTCTTC. Protein sequence: CASSLLGFGEAGNNEQFF.

The chain links TRBV4-1 to TRBJ2-7, with 10 bases aligning to TRBD2. Per the germline V gene, CDR1 is MGHRA and CDR2 is YSYEKL. The CDR3 runs 17 residues. The J segment lost 4 bases and the V segment lost 0 bases, leaving 9 bases of the junction unmatched. Here the CDR3 DNA reads TGCGCCAGCAGCCAAGATAGGAAGCGGGGGGGCCGGTACGAGCAGTACTTC. As protein: CASSQDRKRGGRYEQYF.

The V and J genes are TRBV5-1 and TRBJ2-3; TRBD2 matches 10 bases. The CDR3 is 17 amino acids. CDR1 is SGHRS, CDR2 YFSETQ, per germline. V lost 0 bases and J lost 1; bases outside the gene matches: 5. The CDR3: CASSLASGSSGTDTQYF. CDR3 bases: TGCGCCAGCAGCTTGGCTAGCGGGAGTTCAGGCACAGATACGCAGTATTTT.

The J gene is TRBJ2-1, the V gene TRBV7-2, with 15 bases identical to TRBD2. CDR3 size: 14 residues. The germline V gene encodes CDR1 SGHTA and CDR2 FQGNSA. V gave up 5 bases and J gave up 13 bases; unmatched junction bases: 6. The CDR3 DNA is TGTGCCAGCAGCCCAGGACTAGCGGGGGGGCTCCAGTTCTTC. Translating it yields CASSPGLAGGLQFF.

Only one count was recorded for this clone. The V and J genes are TRBV6-6 and TRBJ2-1; weak D call: TRBD2 (6 bases). CDR3 length: 12 amino acids. The V gene lost 8 bases and the J gene lost 7 bases, with 12 bases spanning the gap. Germline V gene sequence: CDR1 MNHNY, CDR2 SVGAGI (reference sequence). The CDR3 is CASWAGGNEQFF. The CDR3 coding sequence is TGTGCCAGCTGGGCTGGAGGGAATGAGCAGTTCTTC.

The genes are TRBV4-2 and TRBJ2-2; 11 bases are shared with TRBD1. Germline CDR1 reads LGHNA; CDR2 reads YNFKEQ. Trimming took 2 bases from V and 3 from J; bases not matched to a gene: 5. The CDR3 is 17 amino acids. CDR3 DNA: TGTGCCAGCAGCCAACCGTCGGGACAGGGGGACACCGGGGAGCTGTTTTTT. This codes for CASSQPSGQGDTGELFF.

This rearrangement joins TRBV5-1 to TRBJ2-3; 7 nucleotides line up with TRBD1. The CDR3 spans 17 residues. Germline V gene data show CDR1 as SGHRS and CDR2 as YFSETQ. The ends lost 5 bases at V and 2 bases at J; junction bases unmatched: 14. CDR3 sequence reads: CASRPRPKGAPTDTQYF. In DNA, the CDR3 is TGCGCCAGCAGGCCCCGACCTAAGGGGGCGCCCACAGATACGCAGTATTTT.

The V gene is TRBV5-6, the J gene TRBJ2-2, with unresolved D. Germline-derived CDR1 and CDR2 are SGHDT and YYEEEE. Trimming took 1 base from V and 5 from J, leaving 9 bases between them. The CDR3 loop spans 14 amino acids. The CDR3 loop reads CASSLTGNTGELFF. CDR3 nucleotide sequence: TGTGCCAGCAGCTTGACGGGTAATACCGGGGAGCTGTTTTTT.

This clone was seen just once. V usage is TRBV18 and J usage is TRBJ1-1; TRBD1 matches 8 bases. The CDR3 covers 16 residues. Unmatched junction bases numbered 5, after V lost 2 bases and J lost 0 bases. Germline V gene data show CDR1 as KGHSH and CDR2 as LQKENI. For the CDR3, the DNA is TGTGCCAGCTCACCAGGGGACAGGTTCATGAACACTGAAGCTTTCTTT. It is translated as CASSPGDRFMNTEAFF.

The chain has TRBV28 and TRBJ2-7, with 11 bases fitting TRBD2. Germline V gene lookup returns CDR1 MDHEN and CDR2 SYDVKM. The CDR3 length is 16 residues. The V and J ends lost 3 bases and 0 bases, in that order; junction bases with no gene match: 4. This CDR3 reads CASSFTTSGASYEQYF. In DNA form, the CDR3 reads TGTGCCAGCAGTTTTACGACTAGCGGGGCCTCCTACGAGCAGTACTTC.

The CDR3 loop is CASSLAVWGQSYNEQFF. The CDR3 nucleotides read TGTGCCAGCAGCCTCGCAGTGTGGGGGCAGTCCTACAATGAGCAGTTCTTC. V is TRBV3-1 (or the pseudogene TRBV3-2) and J is TRBJ2-1; tentatively, D is TRBD1 (6 bases). CDR1 and CDR2 (germline): LGHDT, YNNKEL (reference sequence). This CDR3 has 17 residues. V lost 4 bases and J lost 1, with 17 bases in between.

The chain links TRBV6-5 to TRBJ1-4; D is perhaps TRBD1 (5 bases). The CDR3 runs 14 residues. CDR1 is MNHEY and CDR2 is SVGAGI in the germline V gene. V shed 6 bases and J shed 8 bases, with 16 bases lying between them. CDR3 bases: TGTGCCAGCAGCCCCCTGACAGTCGGGGAAAAACTGTTTTTT. It translates to CASSPLTVGEKLFF.

This clone was picked up one time. The chain combines TRBV4-2 with TRBJ2-7; TRBD2 matches 7 bases. This CDR3 is 14 amino acids long. J lost 2 bases, V lost 0 bases, and 1 base had no gene match. Germline loops: CDR1 LGHNA, CDR2 YNFKEQ. The chain's CDR3 is CASSQETSPYEQYF. The DNA for the CDR3 is TGTGCCAGCAGCCAAGAGACTAGCCCCTACGAGCAGTACTTC.

This clone was found once. The chain employs TRBV2 and TRBJ1-5; D unresolved. Germline-derived CDR1 and CDR2 are SNHLY and FYNNEI. V lost 5 bases to trimming and J lost 4 bases, with 12 bases between them. The CDR3 is 14 amino acids. CDR3 protein: CASSPGNLNQPQHF. DNA of the CDR3: TGTGCCAGCAGTCCGGGAAACTTAAATCAGCCCCAGCATTTT.

The V call is TRBV28, the J call TRBJ1-3; maybe TRBD1 (6 bases). V lost 6 bases, J lost 4 bases, and 16 bases lay in between. The CDR3 sequence is 15 residues long. Germline lookup yields CDR1 MDHEN and CDR2 SYDVKM. The CDR3 reads CASRFGQGNGNTIYF. The CDR3 DNA sequence: TGTGCCAGCAGATTCGGCCAGGGGAACGGAAACACCATATATTTT.

This sequence joins TRBV18 and TRBJ2-3; 12 nucleotides align to TRBD2. The CDR3 covers 18 residues. The ends lost 5 bases at V and 1 base at J; junction bases unmatched: 10. The germline V gene has CDR1 KGHSH and CDR2 LQKENI. CDR3 nucleotides: TGTGCCAGCTCAGCGCGGCTAGCGGGGGGGACACGCACAGATACGCAGTATTTT. It translates to CASSARLAGGTRTDTQYF.